The clone carrying this T cell receptor beta chain was recorded many times. The antigen is not known. The CDR3 has 17 residues. The ends lost 1 base at V and 8 bases at J; junction bases unmatched: 15. Germline values: CDR1 SGHVS, CDR2 FQNEAQ. The sample is drawn from a study of T cell repertoires in cytomegalovirus infection. Study-level findings and limits: Clonotype analysis showed dominance of the ex vivo response by HLA-C-restricted CMV-specific TCR beta clonotypes. Cumulative public TCR beta family frequency identified carriers of CMV plus the relevant HLA.

MiXCR was run by TCRdb on the reads, yielding one entry per CDR3 protein. The table lists approximately 250,000 distinct CDR3 sequences, approximately 22% of them singletons. The chain links TRBV7-8 to TRBJ1-2, with 8 bases identical to TRBD1. Sequenced input: CD8+ T cells from PBMCs. The sequence derives from a human donor in good health (CMV status not recorded). Some clones in this sample may be carry-over from other donors' samples. CDR3 nucleotide sequence: TGTGCCAGCAGCTTAGAGTTTGCGGGGCAGGGGGCTTACGGCTACACCTTC. Its translation is CASSLEFAGQGAYGYTF.